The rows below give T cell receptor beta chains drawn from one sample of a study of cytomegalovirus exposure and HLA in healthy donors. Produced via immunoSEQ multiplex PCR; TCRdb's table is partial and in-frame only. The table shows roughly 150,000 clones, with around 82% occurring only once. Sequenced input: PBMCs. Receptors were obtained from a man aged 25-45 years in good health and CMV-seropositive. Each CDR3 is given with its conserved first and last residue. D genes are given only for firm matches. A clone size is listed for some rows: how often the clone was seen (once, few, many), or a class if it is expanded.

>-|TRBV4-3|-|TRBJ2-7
CASSQDQSLSSYEQYF
TGCGCCAGCAGCCAAGATCAATCCCTAAGCTCCTACGAGCAGTACTTC
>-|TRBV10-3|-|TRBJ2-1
CAISESEIGTNNNEQFF
TGTGCCATCAGTGAGTCTGAGATTGGGACAAATAACAATGAGCAGTTCTTC
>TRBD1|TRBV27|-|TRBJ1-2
CASRSYRQGAGGYTF
TGTGCCAGCAGGTCATATAGACAGGGGGCAGGCGGCTACACCTTC
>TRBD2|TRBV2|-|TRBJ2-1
CAMSGGEVNEQFF
TGTGCCATGAGTGGGGGGGAGGTGAATGAGCAGTTCTTC
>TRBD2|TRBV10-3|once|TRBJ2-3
CAINQASGTTDTQYF
TGTGCCATCAACCAGGCTAGCGGGACTACAGATACGCAGTATTTT
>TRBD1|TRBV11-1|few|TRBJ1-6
CASSHRGEWNSPLHF
TGTGCCAGCAGCCACAGGGGGGAATGGAATTCACCCCTCCACTTT
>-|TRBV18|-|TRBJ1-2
CASSPTGYDGYTF
TGTGCCAGCTCACCCACAGGGTATGATGGCTACACCTTC
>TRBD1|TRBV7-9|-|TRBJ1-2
CASSPTGGHILNYGYTF
TGTGCCAGCAGCCCCACAGGGGGACATATTCTAAACTATGGCTACACCTTC
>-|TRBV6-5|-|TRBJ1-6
CASSYSASYNSPLHF
TGTGCCAGCAGTTACTCAGCCTCCTATAATTCACCCCTCCACTTT
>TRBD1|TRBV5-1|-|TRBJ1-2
CASSFGTGGYGYTF
TGCGCCAGCAGCTTTGGGACAGGGGGCTATGGCTACACCTTC
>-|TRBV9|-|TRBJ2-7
CASSVQGGLSYEQYF
TGTGCCAGCAGCGTCCAGGGAGGACTATCCTACGAGCAGTACTTC
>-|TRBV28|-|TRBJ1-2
CASSSNVGSGYTF
TGTGCCAGCAGTTCCAACGTAGGGAGCGGCTACACCTTC
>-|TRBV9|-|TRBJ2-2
CASSVGGGVTGELFF
TGTGCCAGCAGCGTAGGAGGGGGAGTAACCGGGGAGCTGTTTTTT
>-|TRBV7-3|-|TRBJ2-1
CASSRGGDEQFF
TGTGCCAGCAGCCGAGGAGGGGATGAGCAGTTCTTC
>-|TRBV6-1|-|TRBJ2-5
CASSAPHRGGQETQYF
TGTGCCAGCAGTGCCCCTCATAGGGGGGGACAAGAGACCCAGTACTTC
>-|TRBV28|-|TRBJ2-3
CASSVDRDTQYF
TGTGCCAGCAGTGTCGACAGGGATACGCAGTATTTT
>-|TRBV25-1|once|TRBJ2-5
CASSGPGDQETQYF
TGTGCCAGCAGTGGCCCCGGGGACCAAGAGACCCAGTACTTC
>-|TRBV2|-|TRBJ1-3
CASSKIGRGGGNTIYF
TGTGCCAGCAGTAAAATCGGCAGGGGTGGTGGAAACACCATATATTTT